The 23 T cell receptor beta chains listed next were all sequenced from one sample in a study of blood T cell repertoires in COVID-19. Generated by immunoSEQ multiplex PCR, the TCRdb table keeps only in-frame clones and is missing some. The repertoire holds some 97,000 clones, with just over 90% as singletons. Sample: peripheral blood. Receptors were obtained from a man aged 45-65 years with acute or convalescent COVID-19.

Concerning this clone itself: Additional DNA sequences in this sample encode the identical CDR3. The chain employs TRBV11-3 and TRBJ2-3; 11 positions agree with TRBD2. Germline assignment: CDR1 SGHNT and CDR2 YENEEA. Trimming cost V 4 bases and J 3 bases; bases outside gene matches: 3. CDR3 length: 15 residues. The CDR3 DNA reads as TGTGCCAGCAGCTCCGGGACTAGCGGAACAGATACGCAGTATTTT. Translating it yields CASSSGTSGTDTQYF.

The chain combines TRBV18 with TRBJ1-6; D is ambiguous. Looked up from germline, CDR1 is KGHSH and CDR2 is LQKENI. The CDR3 is 13 residues long. Trimming pared 3 bases from V and 5 bases from J, leaving 5 bases between. The CDR3 DNA follows: TGTGCCAGCTCACCGGGAGATAATTCACCCCTCCACTTT. Its translation: CASSPGDNSPLHF.

The chain links TRBV19 to TRBJ1-1, with D maybe TRBD1 (5 bases). There are 18 residues in the CDR3. CDR1 is LNHDA and CDR2 is SQIVND in the germline V gene (reference sequence). V was shortened by 3 bases and J by 0 bases, with 20 bases between the two germline ends. In DNA form, the CDR3 reads TGTGCCAGTAGTATCCTCCAAGGGACTTCTCTGATGAACACTGAAGCTTTCTTT. It specifies CASSILQGTSLMNTEAFF.

The chain uses TRBV19 and TRBJ2-1; 10 bases are a match to TRBD2. The CDR3 runs to 14 residues. Looked up from germline, CDR1 is LNHDA and CDR2 is SQIVND (reference sequence). V lost 4 bases to trimming and J lost 10 bases; unmatched junction nucleotides: 7. This CDR3 reads CASSSRSGRPEQFF. CDR3 sequence (DNA): TGTGCCAGTAGTAGCCGTAGCGGGAGGCCCGAGCAGTTCTTC.

J is TRBJ2-6 and V is TRBV7-2, with 8 bases matching TRBD1. This CDR3 contains 19 residues. The ends lost 6 bases at V and 3 bases at J; junction bases unmatched: 16. Germline CDR1 and CDR2: SGHTA and FQGNSA. CDR3 loop: CASSPRGQGGGLGANVLTF. The CDR3 DNA follows: TGTGCCAGCAGTCCCCGTGGACAGGGAGGTGGGCTTGGGGCCAACGTCCTGACTTTC.

The gene calls are TRBV5-6 and TRBJ1-6; D perhaps matches TRBD1 (6 bases). Germline-derived CDR1 and CDR2 are SGHDT and YYEEEE. V was shortened by 3 bases and J by 6 bases, with 16 bases between the two germline ends. This CDR3 is 16 amino acids long. In DNA, the CDR3 is TGTGCCAGCAGCTATGGGGGCGCGAGGGCTAATTCACCCCTCCACTTT. It specifies CASSYGGARANSPLHF.

The chain links TRBV27 to TRBJ2-5, with a weak D call TRBD1 (5 bases). The CDR3 has 12 amino acids. The V and J ends lost 5 bases and 2 bases respectively, with 6 bases between them. Germline loops: CDR1 MNHEY, CDR2 SMNVEV (reference sequence). This chain's CDR3 is CASSQGQETQYF. The CDR3 nucleotides are TGTGCCAGCAGTCAGGGTCAAGAGACCCAGTACTTC.

The rearrangement links TRBV19 to TRBJ2-1, with TRBD2 matching 10 bases. The CDR3 runs 12 residues. The junction had 5 bases not matched to a gene; V was cut back by 10 bases and J by 8 bases. CDR1 and CDR2 from the germline V gene are LNHDA and SQIVND (reference sequence). The chain's CDR3 is CATWTSGDEQFF. The DNA of the CDR3 is TGTGCCACGTGGACTAGCGGCGATGAGCAGTTCTTC.

The chain employs TRBV7-8 and TRBJ1-3; D may be TRBD1 (6 bases). In germline, CDR1 is SGHVS, CDR2 FQNEAQ. The CDR3 extends over 16 amino acids. The V end lost 5 bases, the J end lost 5 bases, and 19 bases lay between the germline ends. This chain's CDR3 is CASSPWDIFPRNTIYF. The CDR3 nucleotides read TGTGCCAGCAGCCCCTGGGACATTTTTCCTCGAAACACCATATATTTT.

The chain joins TRBV28 to TRBJ1-6; TRBD1 matches 7 bases. The CDR3 loop spans 16 amino acids. Germline V gene sequence: CDR1 MDHEN, CDR2 SYDVKM. The V gene end was trimmed by 6 bases and the J gene end by 14 bases; junction bases not matched to a gene: 19. DNA for the CDR3: TGTGCCAGCAGCTACCGAGGGGGCGCAGGGAGTTCTTCCCTCCACTTT. It translates to CASSYRGGAGSSSLHF.

The table lists this clone with a count of one. The J gene is TRBJ2-5, the V gene TRBV5-1; TRBD1 matches 7 bases. This CDR3 is 14 amino acids long. Germline CDR1 reads SGHRS; CDR2 reads YFSETQ. The junction had 6 bases not matched to a gene; V was cut back by 2 bases and J by 5 bases. As DNA, the CDR3 is TGCGCCAGCAGCTTACAGGGGCCAGGCGAGACCCAGTACTTC. This sequence encodes CASSLQGPGETQYF.

The chain recombines TRBV18 with TRBJ2-1, with D possibly matching TRBD2 (6 bases). The CDR3 has 15 amino acids. CDR1 is KGHSH, CDR2 LQKENI, per germline. Trimming cost V 3 bases and J 5 bases, with 14 bases left between them. CDR3 sequence: CASSPPGLRHNEQFF. Written as DNA, the CDR3 is TGTGCCAGCTCACCCCCGGGACTCCGGCACAATGAGCAGTTCTTC.

The J gene is TRBJ2-7, the V gene TRBV27; D is undetermined. The CDR3 runs 13 residues. CDR1 and CDR2 (germline): MNHEY, SMNVEV (reference sequence). V was shortened by 2 bases and J by 1 base, with 6 bases between the two germline ends. The DNA of the CDR3 is TGTGCCAGCAGTTTAGGGCAGTCCTACGAGCAGTACTTC. Its protein product is CASSLGQSYEQYF.

The CDR3 loop is CASSPDRGLYNEQFF. The DNA of the CDR3 is TGTGCCAGCAGTCCCGACAGGGGGCTCTACAATGAGCAGTTCTTC. J is TRBJ2-1 and V is TRBV27; 10 bases are shared with TRBD1. The CDR3 is 15 residues long. The V gene end was trimmed by 5 bases and the J gene end by 3 bases; junction bases not matched to a gene: 4. Germline lookup yields CDR1 MNHEY and CDR2 SMNVEV (reference sequence).

The rearrangement joins TRBV19 to TRBJ2-6; the D is unclear. The CDR3 covers 14 residues. CDR1 is LNHDA, CDR2 SQIVND, per germline (reference sequence). V was pared by 4 bases and J by 3 bases, with 7 bases between. Here the CDR3 reads CASSSSNGANVLTF. Here the CDR3 DNA reads TGTGCCAGTAGTAGTAGTAATGGGGCCAACGTCCTGACTTTC.

This clone was seen once. The chain carries TRBV12-5 and TRBJ1-5; D gene uncertain. Per germline, CDR1 LGHNT and CDR2 FRNRAP. V lost 6 bases, J lost 3 bases, and 3 bases lay in between. CDR3 length: 11 residues. This chain's CDR3 is CASGLNQPQHF. In nucleotides, the CDR3 is TGTGCTAGTGGACTCAATCAGCCCCAGCATTTT.

The V and J genes are TRBV5-1 and TRBJ2-2, with 9 bases identical to TRBD1. The CDR3 runs to 15 residues. J was trimmed by 2 bases and V by 4 bases; bases with no gene match: 3. Per germline, CDR1 SGHRS and CDR2 YFSETQ. This chain's CDR3 is CASSDRGINTGELFF. The DNA for the CDR3 is TGCGCCAGCAGCGACAGGGGGATTAACACCGGGGAGCTGTTTTTT.

The rearrangement links TRBV3-1 (or the pseudogene TRBV3-2) to TRBJ1-1; D perhaps matches TRBD1 (6 bases). V shed 2 bases and J shed 5 bases, with 15 bases lying between them. Germline lookup yields CDR1 LGHDT and CDR2 YNNKEL (reference sequence). This CDR3 comprises 15 residues. The CDR3 reads CASSQFAGASTEAFF. DNA for the CDR3: TGTGCCAGCAGCCAATTTGCGGGGGCGAGTACTGAAGCTTTCTTT.

This chain connects TRBV6-2 or TRBV6-3 to TRBJ2-5; D might be TRBD2 (6 bases). In germline, CDR1 is MNHEY, CDR2 SVGEGT. Trimming removed 4 bases at V and 7 bases at J, with 13 bases between. This CDR3 has 13 residues. For the CDR3, the DNA is TGTGCCAGCAGTTTCGGCGGGACTGTGACCCAGTACTTC. The encoded protein is CASSFGGTVTQYF.

The chain links TRBV29-1 to TRBJ1-1, with D perhaps matching TRBD1 (6 bases). The V gene lost 3 bases and the J gene lost 2 bases, with 10 bases spanning the gap. Looked up from germline, CDR1 is SQVTM and CDR2 is ANQGSEA. The CDR3 totals 13 residues. CDR3 in amino acids: CSVDGTRNTEAFF. In DNA form, the CDR3 reads TGCAGCGTTGACGGGACACGTAACACTGAAGCTTTCTTT.

The rearrangement uses TRBV6-1 and TRBJ1-4, with unresolved D. The CDR3 spans 19 residues. Trimming stripped 4 bases from V and 0 bases from J, with 21 bases between. Germline V gene data show CDR1 as MNHNS and CDR2 as SASEGT. DNA for the CDR3: TGTGCCAGCAGTGTCGGGAAAGGGTTCTCGTCAGCAACTAATGAAAAACTGTTTTTT. Translating gives CASSVGKGFSSATNEKLFF.

The genes are TRBV7-9 and TRBJ2-7; perhaps TRBD1 as D (6 bases). The CDR3 contains 15 residues. The germline V gene encodes CDR1 SEHNR and CDR2 FQNEAQ (reference sequence). Trimming pared 8 bases from V and 2 bases from J, leaving 19 bases between. CDR3 in DNA: TGTGCCAGCTCCCACCGGGACATCGCTCCCTACGAGCAGTACTTC. This translates into CASSHRDIAPYEQYF.

The CDR3 here is CASSAGGSSSPLHF. The CDR3 nucleotides are TGTGCCAGCTCCGCGGGCGGCAGTAGTTCACCCCTCCACTTT. V gene TRBV6-5 combines with J gene TRBJ1-6; D gene ambiguous. The CDR3 runs 14 residues. The V gene lost 8 bases and the J gene lost 9 bases, with 17 bases spanning the gap. The germline gives CDR1 MNHEY, CDR2 SVGAGI.